Listed below are T cell receptor beta chains from one sample, sequenced in a study of T-cell memory formation after mild COVID-19. TCRdb reprocessed the 5' RACE reads with MiXCR, giving one entry per CDR3 protein. The sample includes roughly 190,000 distinct CDR3 sequences, around 17% seen only once; the top ten take 2.4%. The sequencing input was PBMCs or a T cell subset sorted from them (not recorded which). Receptors were obtained from an adult woman who had mild COVID-19 (a few samples of this study predate the infection). Cell type and time point are not known. The CDR3 runs from the conserved cysteine through the conserved F or W. D genes are given only for firm matches. Some rows have no size entry. The others give once, few or many, or a class for an expanded clone.

few	TRBJ2-3	-	TRBV12-3/TRBV12-4	CASSRKLDTQYF	TGTGCCAGCAGTCGGAAACTAGATACGCAGTATTTT
-	TRBJ2-7	-	TRBV5-6	CASSAGTVGYEQYF	TGTGCCAGCAGCGCCGGGACTGTTGGGTACGAGCAGTACTTC
-	TRBJ2-3	TRBD2	TRBV6-5	CASSYQPAGVPDTQYF	TGTGCCAGCAGTTACCAGCCAGCGGGAGTCCCAGATACGCAGTATTTT
few	TRBJ2-3	TRBD2	TRBV7-2	CASSINSGADTQYF	TGTGCCAGCAGCATAAATAGCGGGGCAGATACGCAGTATTTT
-	TRBJ1-3	-	TRBV9	CASSVSRHSGNTIYF	TGTGCCAGCAGCGTATCCCGCCACTCTGGAAACACCATATATTTT
-	TRBJ2-1	-	TRBV4-3	CASSQASGSLSYNEQFF	TGCGCCAGCAGCCAAGCGTCCGGGAGCCTCTCCTACAATGAGCAGTTCTTC
once	TRBJ1-1	-	TRBV5-1	CASSLGGIGNTEAFF	TGCGCCAGCAGCTTGGGGGGGATTGGCAACACTGAAGCTTTCTTT
-	TRBJ1-1	-	TRBV24-1	CATSEGHSEAFF	TGTGCCACCAGTGAAGGACATTCTGAAGCTTTCTTT
-	TRBJ2-1	TRBD1	TRBV12-3/TRBV12-4	CASPPPGPRGRDEQFF	TGTGCCAGCCCTCCTCCCGGCCCTAGGGGGCGCGATGAGCAGTTCTTC
few	TRBJ1-5	-	TRBV20-1	CSATDSYSNQPQHF	TGCAGTGCTACGGACAGCTATAGCAATCAGCCCCAGCATTTT
-	TRBJ1-5	-	TRBV29-1	CSVGDRGPEPQHF	TGCAGCGTTGGAGATCGGGGGCCGGAGCCCCAGCATTTT
few	TRBJ2-1	-	TRBV24-1	CATSDSSRSYNEQFF	TGTGCCACCAGTGATTCCTCCCGCTCCTACAATGAGCAGTTCTTC
-	TRBJ2-7	-	TRBV12-3/TRBV12-4	CASSPHREPYEQYF	TGTGCCAGCAGTCCTCACAGGGAACCCTACGAGCAGTACTTC
-	TRBJ2-1	-	TRBV20-1	CSARRKASSYNEQFF	TGCAGTGCTAGGCGGAAGGCGAGCTCCTACAATGAGCAGTTCTTC
-	TRBJ2-1	TRBD1	TRBV5-1	CASSSRTGWDNEQFF	TGCGCCAGCAGCTCCCGGACAGGGTGGGACAATGAGCAGTTCTTC
-	TRBJ1-1	-	TRBV20-1	CSARGTNTEALF	TGCAGTGCCCGGGGGACAAACACTGAAGCTTTATTT
few	TRBJ1-2	-	TRBV12-3/TRBV12-4	CASSLKGVHGYTF	TGTGCCAGCAGTTTAAAGGGGGTCCATGGCTACACCTTC
-	TRBJ1-2	-	TRBV7-9	CASSLRRSYGYTF	TGTGCCAGCAGCTTACGCAGGAGCTATGGCTACACCTTC
few	TRBJ2-3	TRBD1	TRBV14	CASSQAGGGTDTQYF	TGTGCCAGCAGCCAAGCAGGGGGAGGCACAGATACGCAGTATTTT
-	TRBJ2-2	-	TRBV5-6	CASSLSIGELFF	TGTGCCAGCAGCTTGAGTATCGGGGAGCTGTTTTTT
-	TRBJ2-5	-	TRBV4-1	CASSQVVFVETQYF	TGCGCCAGCAGCCAAGTGGTTTTTGTGGAGACCCAGTACTTC
many	TRBJ1-1	TRBD1	TRBV18	CASSQEQGINTEAFF	TGTGCCAGCTCACAAGAACAGGGGATTAACACTGAAGCTTTCTTT
many	TRBJ2-7	TRBD2	TRBV4-3	CASSQGREGTRPYEQYF	TGCGCCAGCAGCCAAGGAAGGGAGGGGACTAGACCCTACGAGCAGTACTTC
few	TRBJ1-4	-	TRBV5-4	CASSSGFNEKLFF	TGTGCCAGCAGCTCGGGATTTAATGAAAAACTGTTTTTT
-	TRBJ2-7	TRBD2	TRBV5-4	CASSPSAGEYEQYF	TGTGCCAGCAGCCCCTCAGCGGGAGAGTACGAGCAGTACTTC
-	TRBJ2-7	-	TRBV5-1	CASSHQTSSYEQYF	TGCGCCAGCAGCCACCAGACTAGCTCCTACGAGCAGTACTTC
many	TRBJ1-1	TRBD1	TRBV7-6	CASSLGGQGVNTEAFF	TGTGCCAGCAGCTTAGGGGGACAGGGGGTGAACACTGAAGCTTTCTTT
many	TRBJ2-1	-	TRBV3-1	CASSPGYNEQFF	TGTGCCAGCAGTCCGGGTTACAATGAGCAGTTCTTC
many	TRBJ2-1	TRBD2	TRBV6-2/TRBV6-3	CASRLAGTAYNEQFF	TGTGCCAGCAGATTAGCGGGGACGGCCTACAATGAGCAGTTCTTC
-	TRBJ2-7	-	TRBV7-9	CASSPGAGVSSYEQYF	TGTGCCAGCAGCCCAGGGGCGGGGGTGAGCTCCTACGAGCAGTACTTC